This is a list of T cell receptor beta chains from one sample in a study of shared clonotypes between healthy human individuals. TCRdb's table, derived via immunoSEQ multiplex PCR, lists solely in-frame clones and lacks some. The table has about 520,000 clones, approximately 95% seen once. Input material: naive CD4+ T cells sorted from blood. The receptors shown here come from a woman aged 30 to 39 in good health. The CDR3 runs from the conserved cysteine through the conserved F or W. Each record gives: D gene, V gene, clone size, J gene, CDR3 DNA, CDR3 protein. D genes are given only for firm matches. Where a row states a size, it is once, few, many or the class of an expanded clone; other rows omit it.

>NA|TRBV2|NA|TRBJ2-1
TGTGCCAGCACCCGGGACTCCATGAACTCCTACAATGAGCAGTTCTTC
CASTRDSMNSYNEQFF
>TRBD1|TRBV5-1|NA|TRBJ2-5
TGCGCCAGCAGCTTCCAGACAGGGCAAGAGACCCAGTACTTC
CASSFQTGQETQYF
>NA|TRBV13|NA|TRBJ2-5
TGTGCCAGCAGCTTTCCATACCAAGAGACCCAGTACTTC
CASSFPYQETQYF
>NA|TRBV2|once|TRBJ2-1
TGTGCCAGCAGTGATGGACCCTACAATGAGCAGTTCTTC
CASSDGPYNEQFF
>NA|TRBV7-9|NA|TRBJ2-5
TGTGCCAGCAGCCCCGCCGGGGGCGCGGAGACCCAGTACTTC
CASSPAGGAETQYF
>NA|TRBV28|NA|TRBJ2-7
TGTGCCAGCAGCACCGACCAGTCTCGAGAGCAGTACTTC
CASSTDQSREQYF
>NA|TRBV15|NA|TRBJ2-6
TGTGCCACCAGCATTGACCCCTTAGGGGCCAACGTCCTGACTTTC
CATSIDPLGANVLTF
>TRBD2|TRBV28|NA|TRBJ2-7
TGTGCCAGCAGCTTGGGACTAGCGGGAGGGTACGAGCAGTACTTC
CASSLGLAGGYEQYF
>NA|TRBV19|NA|TRBJ2-3
TGTGCCAGTAGTACCTCCACAGATACGCAGTATTTT
CASSTSTDTQYF
>NA|TRBV7-2|few|TRBJ2-2
TGTGCCAGCAGCACAACTCGGGCCTCGGAGCTGTTTTTT
CASSTTRASELFF
>TRBD2|TRBV29-1|once|TRBJ2-7
TGCAGCGTAACCAGACTAGCCCGCTACGAGCAGTACTTC
CSVTRLARYEQYF
>NA|TRBV19|NA|TRBJ1-5
TGTGCCAGTAGTGGGCCAGGGGTTCAGCCCCAGCATTTT
CASSGPGVQPQHF
>TRBD2|TRBV18|NA|TRBJ2-2
TGTGCCAGCTCACAATCCGGACTAGCGGGAGGAGGGAACACCGGGGAGCTGTTTTTT
CASSQSGLAGGGNTGELFF
>NA|TRBV19|NA|TRBJ2-7
TGTGCCAGTAGTTACCTCCACAAATCCTCCTACGAGCAGTACTTC
CASSYLHKSSYEQYF
>NA|TRBV19|NA|TRBJ1-2
TGTGCCAGTTCCCCTCCCGGCCTCCTAGGCGGCTACACCTTC
CASSPPGLLGGYTF
>NA|TRBV2|NA|TRBJ2-3
TGTGCCAGCATCTCCGGCCCCGGCAGCACAGATACGCAGTATTTT
CASISGPGSTDTQYF
>NA|TRBV2|NA|TRBJ2-5
TGTGCCAGCTCGACTAGTAGTCGCGAGACCCAGTACTTC
CASSTSSRETQYF
>TRBD1|TRBV29-1|NA|TRBJ2-1
TGCAGCTCGTATGGGGGACAGGGGGCTTATGAGCAGTTCTTC
CSSYGGQGAYEQFF
>NA|TRBV5-1|NA|TRBJ1-1
TGCGCCAGCAGCTTGGACGATGAGGCTGAAGCTTTCTTT
CASSLDDEAEAFF
>NA|TRBV28|NA|TRBJ2-7
TGTGCCAGCAGTAGGGAGACCCCCTACGAGCAGTACTTC
CASSRETPYEQYF
>TRBD2|TRBV7-7|NA|TRBJ2-1
TGTGCCAGCAGCTTAGAAGGGACTAGCGGGTACAATGAGCAGTTCTTC
CASSLEGTSGYNEQFF
>NA|TRBV5-1|once|TRBJ2-3
TGCGCCAGCAGCTTGGTAGGTAGCGGAACTAGCACAGATACGCAGTATTTT
CASSLVGSGTSTDTQYF
>TRBD1|TRBV19|once|TRBJ1-5
TGTGCCACCGGACAGGGGGCGGGTCAGCCCCAGCATTTT
CATGQGAGQPQHF
>NA|TRBV28|NA|TRBJ2-7
TGTGCCAGCAGTCCCGCCCCCCCAGGGCAGGGACTGGCCTACGAGCAGTACTTC
CASSPAPPGQGLAYEQYF
>TRBD2|TRBV6-4|NA|TRBJ2-7
TGTGCCAGCAGTGACTCGTCGACTAGCGAATACGAGCAGTACTTC
CASSDSSTSEYEQYF
>NA|TRBV5-8|once|TRBJ1-4
TGTGCCAGCAGCTTGCAACGGGTCCTGAGTGCAACTAATGAAAAACTGTTTTTT
CASSLQRVLSATNEKLFF
>NA|TRBV5-4|NA|TRBJ2-7
TGTGCCAGCAGCTTGGATCAGCGGACCTACGAGCAGTACTTC
CASSLDQRTYEQYF
>NA|TRBV5-4|NA|TRBJ2-5
TGTGCCAGCAGCCAAGGACTCGGGGGAGAGACCCAGTACTTC
CASSQGLGGETQYF
>NA|TRBV29-1|NA|TRBJ2-1
TGCAGCGTTGATCCAGGGTCCGGGTCCTACAATGAGCAGTTCTTC
CSVDPGSGSYNEQFF
>TRBD2|TRBV19|NA|TRBJ2-3
TGTGCCAGTAGTATAAGGACTAGCGGGAGTGCCACAGATACGCAGTATTTT
CASSIRTSGSATDTQYF
>TRBD1|TRBV6-6|NA|TRBJ2-7
TGTGCCAGCAGGACAGGGCCCCCCTACGAGCAGTACTTC
CASRTGPPYEQYF
>NA|TRBV7-9|once|TRBJ1-5
TGTGCCAGCAGCCTTCTGGATCAGCCCCAGCATTTT
CASSLLDQPQHF
>NA|TRBV19|NA|TRBJ1-1
TGTGCCAGTAGTATTTGGGACGGGAACACTGAAGCTTTCTTT
CASSIWDGNTEAFF
>TRBD1|TRBV14|NA|TRBJ1-5
TGTGCCAGCAGCCAAGATGGGGTGGGGGGACAGGTAGGTTTTCAGCCCCAGCATTTT
CASSQDGVGGQVGFQPQHF
>TRBD2|TRBV28|NA|TRBJ2-1
TGTGCCAGCAGTACTAGCGGGCTGAGCTCCTACAATGAGCAGTTCTTC
CASSTSGLSSYNEQFF
>TRBD1|TRBV4-1|once|TRBJ1-1
TGCGCCAGCAGCCTGATGGGACAGGGCCCCTCTGAAGCTTTCTTT
CASSLMGQGPSEAFF
>TRBD1|TRBV5-8|NA|TRBJ1-2
TGTGCCAGCAGCTTGGCCGTCAGGGGGCTTTATGGCTACACCTTC
CASSLAVRGLYGYTF
>TRBD1|TRBV2|NA|TRBJ2-4
TGTGCCAGCAGAAGTCCGGGACAGAGCAAAAACATTCAGTACTTC
CASRSPGQSKNIQYF
>TRBD2|TRBV5-4|NA|TRBJ2-1
TGTGCCAGCAGCTTGGGGAGCGGGAGCTCCTACAATGAGCAGTTCTTC
CASSLGSGSSYNEQFF
>TRBD1|TRBV10-3|once|TRBJ1-2
TGTGCCATCAGCGAGAGACAGGGGGCGCTTTATGGCTACACCTTC
CAISERQGALYGYTF
>NA|TRBV4-2|NA|TRBJ2-6
TGTGCCAGCAGCCAAGGACAAGATCCCCTCTCTGGGGCCAACGTCCTGACTTTC
CASSQGQDPLSGANVLTF
>TRBD2|TRBV4-1|NA|TRBJ2-1
TGCGCCAGCAGCCTGGGACTAGCGGAATACAATGAGCAGTTCTTC
CASSLGLAEYNEQFF